The source of this T cell receptor beta chain is a study of CD8 T cells in Susac syndrome. This CDR3 spans 13 amino acids. The germline gives CDR1 MRHNA, CDR2 SNTAGT. V dropped 2 bases and J dropped 7 bases, with 6 bases sitting between them. A quantity of roughly 0.5 to 1 ug RNA underwent reverse transcription using random hexamers. An immunoSEQ multiplex PCR amplified TCR beta CDR3 over 54 Vbeta and 13 Jbeta. TCRdb recomputed calls from the immunoSEQ multiplex PCR reads with MiXCR, one row per CDR3 protein. The sample comprises approximately 190,000 distinct CDR3 sequences, 93% of which are singletons, and 0.1% rests with the top ten. Peripheral blood CD8+ and CD4+ T cells were profiled by TCR beta sequencing.

The TCR originated in a human donor in good health. The chain has TRBV6-4 and TRBJ1-6; D is ambiguous. The specimen sequenced was CD4+ T cells from PBMCs. CDR3 region: CASSDRLNSPLHF. CDR3 DNA sequence: TGTGCCAGCAGTGACAGGTTGAATTCACCCCTCCACTTT.